The T cell receptor beta chain described here comes from a study of T cell responses to AZD1222 COVID-19 vaccine. Study results and limitations: The peak T cell response came first, and repertoires were sampled only after it. Reports indicate that nearly half of spike-specific TCRs are directed at unmutated variant regions.

Concerning this clone itself: The antigen is undetermined.

Using immunoSEQ multiplex PCR, the repertoire was profiled, and TCRdb retains in-frame clones only, with some absent. The sample holds around 160,000 clones, roughly nine tenths seen once. The germline V and J ends were trimmed by 8 bases and 2 bases, with 12 bases remaining between them. The CDR3 sequence is 13 residues long. CDR1 is LNHDA and CDR2 is SQIVND in the germline V gene (reference sequence). The chain has TRBV19 and TRBJ1-2; TRBD1 might be the D (5 bases). The sample was peripheral blood, taken 28 days after the second AZD1222 dose. The TCR originated in an adult who received the AZD1222 COVID-19 vaccine. CDR3 bases: TGTGCCAGTCGCAGGGAGGTCAACTATGGCTACACCTTC. It specifies CASRREVNYGYTF.